The present TCR beta chain was sequenced within a study of blood T cell repertoires in COVID-19. In germline, CDR1 is SGDLS, CDR2 YYNGEE. The CDR3 length is 14 residues. Between the trimmed V and J ends, which lost 2 bases and 5 bases, there was a span of 11 bases. Authors' methods: Amplification of reference gene primers provided the estimated nucleated cell counts. The table came from immunoSEQ multiplex PCR; TCRdb's copy has only in-frame clones and leaves some out. The V and J calls and clone size are taken from that table; D and trimming were inferred from the DNA. Of about 51,000 clones in the sample, around 90% were seen once.

V and J are TRBV9 and TRBJ2-1; the D gene is possibly TRBD2 (5 bases). The sequenced sample consisted of peripheral blood. This receptor was identified in a man in his fifties with active COVID-19. The CDR3 DNA follows: TGTGCCAGCAGCGTTAGGATCGGGGACAATGAGCAGTTCTTC. Protein sequence: CASSVRIGDNEQFF.